The 32 T cell receptor beta chains presented below share a single source sample, sequenced in a study of siplizumab effects on memory and regulatory T cells. The authors cocultured the mixed lymphocyte reaction cells at 37 degrees C for approximately six days. Sequenced by immunoSEQ multiplex PCR; TCRdb stores in-frame clones only, minus some. Of 18,000 or so clones in the sample, 46% are singletons; the top ten hold about 5.3%. These receptors have no known antigen. Material: CFSE-low (dividing) CD4+ T cells sorted from an allogeneic mixed lymphocyte reaction. The receptors were gathered from a human donor in good health; the cells came from an allogeneic mixed lymphocyte reaction.

This clone was found a few times. The chain combines TRBV15 with TRBJ2-7; D assignment may be TRBD1 or TRBD2 (5 bases each). V was cut by 0 bases and J by 7 bases, with 16 bases left in between. The CDR3 consists of 15 residues. Germline assignment: CDR1 LNHNV and CDR2 YYDKDF (reference sequence). The DNA for the CDR3 is TGTGCCACCAGCAGAGATCGGGTAAGGGGACGAGAGCAGTACTTC. Translation gives CATSRDRVRGREQYF.

The CDR3 DNA is TGTGCCAGCAGCTCCTTGACTAGCCTCGGTACGCAGTATTTT. Its protein product is CASSSLTSLGTQYF. This sequence joins TRBV9 and TRBJ2-3, with TRBD2 identical over 7 bases. The CDR3 sequence is 14 residues long. The trim removed 4 bases at V and 8 bases at J, leaving 10 bases unmatched. Germline V gene data show CDR1 as SGDLS and CDR2 as YYNGEE.

This clone was counted between two and nine times. This chain links TRBV5-1 with TRBJ2-1; perhaps TRBD1 as D (6 bases). V was trimmed by 2 bases and J by 2 bases, leaving 8 bases between them. This CDR3 has 14 residues. Germline assignment: CDR1 SGHRS and CDR2 YFSETQ. Written as DNA, the CDR3 is TGCGCCAGCAGCTTACAGGGTCCCTACAATGAGCAGTTCTTC. Translated, it gives CASSLQGPYNEQFF. Combining the CDR3 with reference TRBV5-1 and TRBJ2-1 gives the whole variable domain KAGVTQTPRYLIKTRGQQVTLSCSPISGHRSVSWYQQTPGQGLQFLFEYFSETQRNKGNFPGRFSGRQFSNSRSEMNVSTLELGDSALYLCASSLQGPYNEQFFGPGTRLTVL.

The chain carries TRBV6-5 and TRBJ1-2; a weak D match, TRBD1 (5 bases). Germline CDR1 and CDR2: MNHEY and SVGAGI. The CDR3 runs 14 residues. V dropped 0 bases and J dropped 4 bases, with 9 bases sitting between them. The CDR3: CASSYSLTGYGYTF. In nucleotides, the CDR3 is TGTGCCAGCAGTTACTCATTAACAGGCTATGGCTACACCTTC.

To note about this clone: Other nucleotide sequences from this sample produce the same CDR3. The chain uses TRBV18 and TRBJ1-2, with a weak D call TRBD1 (5 bases). This CDR3 has 12 amino acids. Germline CDR1 KGHSH, CDR2 LQKENI. With 3 bases removed from V and 12 bases from J, the gap between germline ends came to 14 bases. As DNA, the CDR3 is TGTGCCAGCTCACCGCGCCAGGGAGATGACACCTTC. Translation: CASSPRQGDDTF.

By sample share, this clone is medium-sized (0.01 to 0.1%). Other DNA sequences in the sample encode the same CDR3. V is TRBV6-1 and J is TRBJ1-4; D remains unclear. Trimming removed 1 base at V and 6 bases at J, with 9 bases between. Per germline, CDR1 MNHNS and CDR2 SASEGT. The CDR3 has 14 amino acids. CDR3 coding DNA: TGTGCCAGCAGTGAAGTTAGGAGGGATGAAAAACTGTTTTTT. Translated: CASSEVRRDEKLFF.

The V gene is TRBV11-2, the J gene TRBJ2-1; D is unresolved. This CDR3 region has 12 residues. With 5 bases removed from V and 2 bases from J, the gap between germline ends came to 4 bases. From germline, CDR1 is SGHAT and CDR2 FQNNGV. The CDR3, as DNA: TGTGCCAGCAGCATCCCCTACAATGAGCAGTTCTTC. This encodes CASSIPYNEQFF.

This clone is labeled medium-sized. The V gene is TRBV6-5, the J gene TRBJ1-5; 9 nucleotides align to TRBD1. This CDR3 spans 15 amino acids. Unmatched junction bases numbered 5, after V lost 3 bases and J lost 5 bases. Germline V lookup: CDR1 MNHEY, CDR2 SVGAGI. The CDR3 bases are TGTGCCAGCAGTTATAAGGGACAGGGCCATCAGCCCCAGCATTTT. Amino acids: CASSYKGQGHQPQHF.

This clone was seen more than once but under ten times. This chain joins TRBV5-1 and TRBJ1-2, with unresolved D. The V gene's germline CDR1 is SGHRS and CDR2 YFSETQ. This CDR3 region has 13 residues. V lost 0 bases, J lost 7 bases, and 10 bases lay in between. The CDR3, as DNA: TGCGCCAGCAGCTTGGTCGTGGGCTTTGGCTACACCTTC. Translated: CASSLVVGFGYTF.

This CDR3 reads CASSSRDRGYNSPLHF. CDR3 bases: TGTGCCAGCAGTTCCCGGGACAGGGGTTATAATTCACCCCTCCACTTT. The chain recombines TRBV27 with TRBJ1-6; TRBD1 matches at 10 bases. V shed 4 bases, J shed 4 bases, and the junction held 4 bases outside the gene matches. This CDR3 is built from 16 residues. Germline CDR1 reads MNHEY; CDR2 reads SMNVEV (reference sequence).

CDR3 nucleotides: TGCGCCAGCAGAACTCAGGGAACTGAGCAGTTCTTC. This codes for CASRTQGTEQFF. The V gene is TRBV10-1, the J gene TRBJ2-1; the D gene is possibly TRBD1 (5 bases). The germline V gene has CDR1 WNHNN and CDR2 SYGVQD (reference sequence). Trimming left V 6 bases short and J 9 bases short, with 12 bases between. The CDR3 contains 12 residues.

This chain joins TRBV7-3 and TRBJ1-1, with a tentative D call TRBD1 (5 bases). V dropped 5 bases and J dropped 2 bases, with 12 bases sitting between them. This CDR3 contains 14 residues. Germline assignment: CDR1 SGHTA and CDR2 FQGTGA. The CDR3 region has the DNA TGTGCCAGCAGCCTCGGGACGGCAAACACTGAAGCTTTCTTT. Amino acid sequence: CASSLGTANTEAFF.

CDR3 in amino acids: CASSFESEQYF. DNA of the CDR3: TGCGCCAGCAGCTTTGAATCCGAGCAGTACTTC. The chain is built from TRBV5-1 and TRBJ2-5, with D unresolved. Gene TRBJ2-7 matches the end of the DNA better, so the J call may be wrong. The CDR3 runs to 11 residues. The germline gives CDR1 SGHRS, CDR2 YFSETQ.

This clone was counted a few times. The chain has TRBV5-1 and TRBJ1-1, with D unresolved. This CDR3 comprises 14 residues. Looked up from germline, CDR1 is SGHRS and CDR2 is YFSETQ. V was shortened by 0 bases and J by 5 bases, with 11 bases between the two germline ends. In DNA, the CDR3 is TGCGCCAGCAGCTTGGATTACAGTGGAACTGAAGCTTTCTTT. Translation gives CASSLDYSGTEAFF.

This clone has only one observation. The chain employs TRBV27 and TRBJ2-1; TRBD2 aligns across 11 bases. CDR3 length: 19 amino acids. From germline, CDR1 is MNHEY and CDR2 SMNVEV (reference sequence). After removal of 3 bases from V and 7 bases from J, the junction contained 17 bases not matched to a gene. CDR3 nucleotide sequence: TGTGCCAGCAGTTTGGTGGCTAGCGGGGGGCCAGGGGTCCGGAATGAGCAGTTCTTC. The encoded protein is CASSLVASGGPGVRNEQFF.

The sample holds a few counts of this clone. The CDR3 DNA reads TGTGCCAGCAGCTTCCAGGGTGGGGAGACCCAGTACTTC. It translates to CASSFQGGETQYF. The chain has TRBV7-2 and TRBJ2-5; a weak D match, TRBD1 (5 bases). This CDR3 comprises 13 residues. V was clipped by 3 bases and J by 5 bases, with 10 bases between them. Germline V gives CDR1 SGHTA, CDR2 FQGNSA.

Only a few counts were recorded for this clone. The chain is built from TRBV2 and TRBJ2-2; TRBD1 matches 8 bases. The J segment lost 6 bases and the V segment lost 8 bases, leaving 5 bases of the junction unmatched. This CDR3 is 13 amino acids long. In germline, CDR1 is SNHLY, CDR2 FYNNEI. CDR3 protein: CASGGQVAGELFF. The CDR3 DNA is TGTGCCAGCGGGGGACAGGTGGCCGGGGAGCTGTTTTTT. Complete variable domain (other parts from reference TRBV2 and TRBJ2-2): EPEVTQTPSHQVTQMGQEVILRCVPISNHLYFYWYRQILGQKVEFLVSFYNNEISEKSEIFDDQFSVERPDGSNFTLKIRSTKLEDSAMYFCASGGQVAGELFFGEGSRLTVL.

This clone was picked up one time. CDR3 in amino acids: CASSVGGLTEAFF. The CDR3 nucleotides are TGTGCCAGCAGTGTGGGGGGATTGACTGAAGCTTTCTTT. The chain is built from TRBV2 and TRBJ1-1; D might be TRBD1 (5 bases). Deletions cut 4 bases from V and 5 bases from J, with 11 bases between. Germline assignment: CDR1 SNHLY and CDR2 FYNNEI. The CDR3 sequence is 13 residues long. The full variable domain, its missing parts supplied by reference TRBV2 and TRBJ1-1, is EPEVTQTPSHQVTQMGQEVILRCVPISNHLYFYWYRQILGQKVEFLVSFYNNEISEKSEIFDDQFSVERPDGSNFTLKIRSTKLEDSAMYFCASSVGGLTEAFFGQGTRLTVV.

V gene TRBV30 combines with J gene TRBJ2-7; 7 positions match TRBD1. The CDR3 length is 13 residues. Germline CDR1 and CDR2: GTSNPN and SVGIG (reference sequence). V was pared by 3 bases and J by 2 bases, with 4 bases of the junction left unmatched. As DNA, the CDR3 is TGTGCCTGGAGCCTGGGACAGACCTACGAGCAGTACTTC. Translating it yields CAWSLGQTYEQYF.

V and J are TRBV10-3 and TRBJ2-1; 14 positions match TRBD2. The CDR3 is 22 amino acids. The V gene end was trimmed by 5 bases and the J gene end by 0 bases; junction bases not matched to a gene: 18. Germline assignment: CDR1 ENHRY and CDR2 SYGVKD. DNA of the CDR3: TGTGCCATCAGTCAACCGGGACTAGCGGGGGATTCGCGCAGCCTCTCCTACAATGAGCAGTTCTTC. Amino acids: CAISQPGLAGDSRSLSYNEQFF.

This clone has just a few counts. The V gene is TRBV7-4, the J gene TRBJ1-3; D may be TRBD1 (6 bases). The V end lost 8 bases, the J end lost 3 bases, and 29 bases lay between the germline ends. This CDR3 has 19 amino acids. The V gene's germline CDR1 is SGHVT and CDR2 SQSDAQ. The CDR3 region has the DNA TGTGCCAGCTCGGGCCTGGACCGGGACACGTTGGGATGTGGAAACACCATATATTTT. Protein product: CASSGLDRDTLGCGNTIYF.

By share of the sample, this clone is medium-sized. V usage is TRBV6-1 and J usage is TRBJ1-1, with D possibly being TRBD1 (5 bases). The V and J ends lost 8 bases and 4 bases respectively, with 11 bases between them. The length of the CDR3 is 12 residues. The germline CDR1 and CDR2 sequences are MNHNS and SASEGT. CDR3: CASQGYSTEAFF. The CDR3 nucleotides read TGTGCCAGCCAGGGTTATAGCACTGAAGCTTTCTTT.

This clone was seen a few times. The V and J genes are TRBV19 and TRBJ2-1; 7 bases fit TRBD1. V dropped 4 bases and J dropped 4; count of bases not matched to a gene: 10. Germline V CDR1 and CDR2: LNHDA, SQIVND (reference sequence). This CDR3 is 16 amino acids long. CDR3 in DNA: TGTGCCAGTAGTACCCCGAGCAGGGGGTCATACAATGAGCAGTTCTTC. Its translation is CASSTPSRGSYNEQFF.

This clone has a single count. The gene calls are TRBV18 and TRBJ1-1; D unresolved. This CDR3 has 12 amino acids. The ends were cut back, 2 bases at V and 5 bases at J, with 6 bases in the middle. Germline CDR1 is KGHSH and CDR2 is LQKENI. The CDR3 loop is CASSPVETEAFF. For the CDR3, the DNA is TGTGCCAGCTCACCAGTCGAGACTGAAGCTTTCTTT. The full variable domain, rest sourced from reference TRBV18 and TRBJ1-1, is NAGVMQNPRHLVRRRGQEARLRCSPMKGHSHVYWYRQLPEEGLKFMVYLQKENIIDESGMPKERFSAEFPKEGPSILRIQQVVRGDSAAYFCASSPVETEAFFGQGTRLTVV.

Only a few counts were recorded for this clone. This chain links TRBV6-1 with TRBJ2-5, with D unclear. CDR1 and CDR2 from the germline V gene are MNHNS and SASEGT. This CDR3 contains 11 residues. With 2 bases removed from V and 5 bases from J, the gap between germline ends came to 3 bases. The CDR3 DNA reads as TGTGCCAGCAGTGAATGGGAGACCCAGTACTTC. Translated: CASSEWETQYF.

V gene TRBV7-3 combines with J gene TRBJ2-2; perhaps TRBD2 as D (7 bases). The V and J ends lost 5 bases and 4 bases respectively, with 17 bases between them. The CDR3 length is 16 residues. Germline lookup yields CDR1 SGHTA and CDR2 FQGTGA. The CDR3, as DNA: TGTGCCAGCAGCCCCCGCGGGGGCCCGATCACCGGGGAGCTGTTTTTT. Residues: CASSPRGGPITGELFF.

The chain combines TRBV9 with TRBJ2-3; possible D gene TRBD1, 6 bases. CDR1 and CDR2 (germline): SGDLS, YYNGEE. This CDR3 has 15 amino acids. With 0 bases removed from V and 1 base from J, the gap between germline ends came to 9 bases. The CDR3 bases are TGTGCCAGCAGCGTAGAGGGGGTACGCACAGATACGCAGTATTTT. Protein: CASSVEGVRTDTQYF.

The rearrangement joins TRBV7-2 to TRBJ2-7; D not certain. The CDR3 length is 15 residues. V lost 0 bases, J lost 4 bases, and 13 bases lay in between. Germline CDR1 and CDR2: SGHTA and FQGNSA. The CDR3 DNA reads as TGTGCCAGCAGCTTAGCCCCCGGTGTCGCGTACGAGCAGTACTTC. Translation gives CASSLAPGVAYEQYF.

This clone was found a few times. V and J are TRBV6-1 and TRBJ1-5, with D unclear. The CDR3 is made up of 13 amino acids. CDR1 and CDR2 from the germline V gene are MNHNS and SASEGT. V was clipped by 2 bases and J by 1 base, with 3 bases between them. This CDR3 reads CASSEQSNQPQHF. CDR3 sequence (DNA): TGTGCCAGCAGTGAACAGAGCAATCAGCCCCAGCATTTT.

The J gene is TRBJ1-2, the V gene TRBV2; D gene unclear. The CDR3 runs to 10 residues. Germline V gene lookup returns CDR1 SNHLY and CDR2 FYNNEI. V dropped 5 bases and J dropped 5 bases, with 3 bases sitting between them. CDR3 amino acids: CASSWYGYTF. The CDR3 DNA follows: TGTGCCAGCAGTTGGTATGGCTACACCTTC.

Remarks on this clone: The sample carries other DNA sequences with the same CDR3. The rearrangement links TRBV4-2 to TRBJ2-5; 8 positions match TRBD2. Germline assignment: CDR1 LGHNA and CDR2 YNFKEQ. The CDR3 is 16 residues long. J lost 5 bases, V lost 4 bases, and 12 bases had no gene match. In DNA, the CDR3 is TGTGCCAGCAGCCCTACCCGAGCGGGGGCGGGGGAGACCCAGTACTTC. Translating gives CASSPTRAGAGETQYF.

Written as DNA, the CDR3 is TGTGCCAGCAGCGCTACCTTTACTAGGGGAGAAGCTTTCTTT. Its protein is CASSATFTRGEAFF. The chain links TRBV11-2 to TRBJ1-1; D is perhaps TRBD1 (5 bases). CDR1 is SGHAT, CDR2 FQNNGV, per germline. The CDR3 covers 14 residues. Trimming pared 5 bases from V and 8 bases from J, leaving 18 bases between.